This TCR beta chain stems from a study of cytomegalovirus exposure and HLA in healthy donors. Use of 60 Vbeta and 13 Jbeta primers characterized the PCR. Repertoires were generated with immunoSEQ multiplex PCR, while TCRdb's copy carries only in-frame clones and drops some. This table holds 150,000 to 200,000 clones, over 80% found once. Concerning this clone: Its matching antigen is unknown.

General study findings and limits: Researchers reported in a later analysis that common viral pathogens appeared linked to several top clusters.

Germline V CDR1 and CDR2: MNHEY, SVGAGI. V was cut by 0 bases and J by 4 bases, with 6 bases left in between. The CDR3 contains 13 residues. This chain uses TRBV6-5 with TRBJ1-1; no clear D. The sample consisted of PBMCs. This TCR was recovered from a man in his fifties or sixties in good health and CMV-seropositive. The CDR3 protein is CASSYSSSTEAFF. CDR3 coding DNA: TGTGCCAGCAGTTACTCGAGCTCCACTGAAGCTTTCTTT.